The present T cell receptor (beta chain) was sequenced within a study of graft-versus-host responses after intestinal transplantation. As for the study in general: Multivisceral, liver-intestinal, or isolated intestinal transplants were performed in recipients. Recipients across the board were started on anti-thymocyte globulin induction, then kept on tacrolimus and steroids for roughly 3 years.

General observations from the study: Peak circulating GvH clone levels tracked with early post-transplant HvG declines.

Worth noting for this clone: What it binds is not known.

The CDR3 spans 12 residues. V was cut by 4 bases and J by 7 bases, with 7 bases left in between. Germline V gives CDR1 SNHLY, CDR2 FYNNEI. Assay: immunoSEQ multiplex PCR; the TCRdb copy retains only in-frame clones and omits some. This sample has 100,000 to 110,000 clones, with more than 85% found just once. This receptor was obtained from a human donor who was the organ donor for an intestinal transplant. The V call is TRBV2, the J call TRBJ1-4; a possible D gene is TRBD1 (5 bases). Sequences were derived from unstimulated CD4+ T cells sorted from spleen or lymph node cells, sampled before transplant. CDR3 in DNA: TGTGCCAGCAGTGGGACATTTGAAAAACTGTTTTTT. Translating gives CASSGTFEKLFF.